A selection of T cell receptor beta chains follows, all from one sample in a study of blood T cell repertoires in COVID-19. The method was immunoSEQ multiplex PCR; TCRdb's version includes in-frame clones alone and lacks a portion of them. The data show a few hundred thousand clones, roughly nine tenths seen once. The source material was peripheral blood. All receptors derive from a woman aged 25 to 39 with COVID-19, enrolled during active disease. Each CDR3 is given with its conserved first and last residue. D genes are given only for firm matches. Rows may omit the clone size; those that give it use once, few, many or a size class.

size	D	V	J	DNA	CDR3
.	.	TRBV7-6	TRBJ1-4	TGTGCCAGCAGCTTAGAACCGGGGTTAATGTTGGAAAAACTGTTTTTT	CASSLEPGLMLEKLFF
.	.	TRBV15	TRBJ2-1	TGTGCCACCAGCAGAGATCGGAGGGCGGATGAGCAGTTCTTC	CATSRDRRADEQFF
.	.	TRBV5-1	TRBJ1-4	TGCGCCAGCAGCTACCTCGAGGCCCCGGGTAATGAAAAACTGTTTTTT	CASSYLEAPGNEKLFF
few	.	TRBV10-3	TRBJ1-1	TGTGCCATCAGTTACACGAACACTGAAGCTTTCTTT	CAISYTNTEAFF
.	TRBD2	TRBV4-1	TRBJ2-4	TGCGCCAGCAGCCAAGAAAGGTTCCGGGAGGGCCGGTTGGACATTCAGTACTTC	CASSQERFREGRLDIQYF
once	.	TRBV12-3/TRBV12-4	TRBJ2-1	TGTGCCAGCAGTTTGGTTAGGAGGAATGAGCAGTTCTTC	CASSLVRRNEQFF
.	.	TRBV11-3	TRBJ1-3	TGTGCCAGCAGCTTAGGCGCAGGGCCCGGAAACACCATATATTTT	CASSLGAGPGNTIYF
once	TRBD1	TRBV14	TRBJ2-1	TGTGCCAGCAGCCAAGGGGCGAGCTTGGGACAGGGCTTCTTC	CASSQGASLGQGFF
.	TRBD1	TRBV27	TRBJ1-5	TGTGCCAGCAGTTTATTTTCGGGTGTTGGGACAGGGAATCAGCCCCAGCATTTT	CASSLFSGVGTGNQPQHF
.	TRBD2	TRBV20-1	TRBJ2-7	TGCAGTGCTAGTGGCGGGGGGCACCCCTCCTACGAGCAGTACTTC	CSASGGGHPSYEQYF
.	TRBD2	TRBV24-1	TRBJ2-3	TGTGCCACCCAGAAGGGAGGGTCACTCGGCACAGATACGCAGTATTTT	CATQKGGSLGTDTQYF
.	TRBD1	TRBV5-5	TRBJ1-6	TGTGCCAGCCGGGACAGGGTTTCCTATAATTCACCCCTCCACTTT	CASRDRVSYNSPLHF
.	TRBD1	TRBV24-1	TRBJ1-2	TGTGCCACCAGTGATTCGAAGACAGGGGAAAGACCCTACTATGGCTACACCTTC	CATSDSKTGERPYYGYTF
.	TRBD1	TRBV6-1	TRBJ2-1	TGTGCCAGCAGTGAGGACAGGGGAGCCAATGAGCAGTTCTTC	CASSEDRGANEQFF
few	.	TRBV6-1	TRBJ1-5	TGTGCCAGCAGTGAATCTATGGCGGATAGCAATCAGCCCCAGCATTTT	CASSESMADSNQPQHF
.	.	TRBV20-1	TRBJ2-1	TGCAGTGCTCGTGGACAGAGCTACAATGAGCAGTTCTTC	CSARGQSYNEQFF
.	TRBD1	TRBV4-1	TRBJ2-2	TGCGCCAGCAGCCAGGAGACAGGGTACGGGGAGCTGTTTTTT	CASSQETGYGELFF
once	TRBD2	TRBV5-1	TRBJ2-5	TGCGCCAGCAGCACGGGGACTAGCGGGGGGCGCCAAGAGACCCAGTACTTC	CASSTGTSGGRQETQYF
.	.	TRBV25-1	TRBJ2-1	TGTGCCAGCAGTGTTGGGGCTACTGAGCAGTTCTTC	CASSVGATEQFF
.	TRBD2	TRBV5-4	TRBJ2-1	TGTGCCAGCAGCTCTATAGCGGGAGTGGGCAATGAGCAGTTCTTC	CASSSIAGVGNEQFF
few	.	TRBV27	TRBJ1-5	TGTGCCAGCAGTTTATCGTTCGAGGTGGAGCCCCAGCATTTT	CASSLSFEVEPQHF
.	TRBD2	TRBV29-1	TRBJ2-1	TGCAGCGTTAAGGGACTAGCGGGGGGATCGGGGTACAATGAGCAGTTCTTC	CSVKGLAGGSGYNEQFF
.	TRBD1	TRBV18	TRBJ1-5	TGTGCCAGCTCACCTTACGACCCCGGGACAGGCCAATCGCCCCAGCATTTT	CASSPYDPGTGQSPQHF
.	.	TRBV2	TRBJ1-3	TGTGCCAGCAGTTTAGAAGACAGCGGAAACACCATATATTTT	CASSLEDSGNTIYF
.	TRBD2	TRBV10-2	TRBJ2-3	TGCGCCAGCAGCTCACTAGCGGGGGCCACAGATACGCAGTATTTT	CASSSLAGATDTQYF
.	TRBD1	TRBV28	TRBJ2-7	TGTGCCAGCAGTTTATTTACAGGGGGCGGAGGTTACGAGCAGTACTTC	CASSLFTGGGGYEQYF
.	TRBD2	TRBV29-1	TRBJ2-1	TGCAGCACGCGACTGTTGGCGGGAGAGGCGGACAATGAGCAGTTCTTC	CSTRLLAGEADNEQFF
.	.	TRBV11-3	TRBJ2-2	TGTGCCAGCACTCGAGAGGGCAGGAACACCGGGGAGCTGTTTTTT	CASTREGRNTGELFF
.	.	TRBV10-3	TRBJ1-1	TGTGCCATCAGCCCCTCTGAGGCCTATGAAGCTTTCTTT	CAISPSEAYEAFF
.	.	TRBV6-6	TRBJ2-4	TGTGCCAGCAGCCCCAGACTAGGTATAGCCAAAAACATTCAGTACTTC	CASSPRLGIAKNIQYF
.	.	TRBV12-3/TRBV12-4	TRBJ1-2	TGTGCCAGCAGCTCCCCTAACTATGGCTACACCTTC	CASSSPNYGYTF
.	.	TRBV6-5	TRBJ1-4	TGTGCCAGCAGAATACGGCCCACAGGGCATGAAAAACTGTTTTTT	CASRIRPTGHEKLFF
.	.	TRBV5-6	TRBJ1-1	TGTGCCAGCAGCTTGGTCAGGATGAACACTGAAGCTTTCTTT	CASSLVRMNTEAFF
once	TRBD2	TRBV15	TRBJ2-7	TGTGCCACCAGCCCCCTAGCGGGGGGCACCTACGAGCAGTACTTC	CATSPLAGGTYEQYF
.	TRBD1	TRBV10-3	TRBJ1-2	TGTGCCATCAGTAGACAGGGGGACGGCTACACCTTC	CAISRQGDGYTF
.	TRBD2	TRBV3-1/TRBV3-2	TRBJ2-5	TGTGCCAGCAGCCTCCGGACTAGGGGAGAGACCCAGTACTTC	CASSLRTRGETQYF
once	TRBD1	TRBV27	TRBJ1-4	TGTGCCAGCAGTTCCCGACAGGGCCTCTTTTGGGAACTGTTTTTT	CASSSRQGLFWELFF
few	.	TRBV28	TRBJ2-6	TGTGCCAGCAGACGAGGGTCTGGGGCCAACGTCCTGACTTTC	CASRRGSGANVLTF
few	.	TRBV28	TRBJ1-5	TGTGCCAGCAGCATAGGCAATCAGCCCCAGCATTTT	CASSIGNQPQHF
.	.	TRBV5-1	TRBJ1-2	TGCGCCAGCAGTCAGGTGGAGGGCAGCTATGGCTACACCTTC	CASSQVEGSYGYTF
.	.	TRBV25-1	TRBJ1-1	TGTGCCAGCAGTTACAGCAACACTGAAGCTTTCTTT	CASSYSNTEAFF
.	.	TRBV5-8	TRBJ1-1	TGTGCCAGCAGCCTGAATCGAGGGTCTGAAGCTTTCTTT	CASSLNRGSEAFF